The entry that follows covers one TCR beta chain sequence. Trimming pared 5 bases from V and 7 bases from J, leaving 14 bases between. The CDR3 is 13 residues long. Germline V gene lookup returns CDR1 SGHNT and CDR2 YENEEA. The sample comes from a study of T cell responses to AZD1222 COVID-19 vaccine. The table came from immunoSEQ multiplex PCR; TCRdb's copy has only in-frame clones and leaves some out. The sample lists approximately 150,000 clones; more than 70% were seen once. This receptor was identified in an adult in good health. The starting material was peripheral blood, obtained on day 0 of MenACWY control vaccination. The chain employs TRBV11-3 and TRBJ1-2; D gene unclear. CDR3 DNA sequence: TGTGCCAGCAGCCCCCTGACCTCATCTGGCTACACCTTC. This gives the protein CASSPLTSSGYTF. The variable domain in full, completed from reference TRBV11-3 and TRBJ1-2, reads EAGVVQSPRYKIIEKKQPVAFWCNPISGHNTLYWYLQNLGQGPELLIRYENEEAVDDSQLPKDRFSAERLKGVDSTLKIQPAELGDSAVYLCASSPLTSSGYTFGSGTRLTVV.